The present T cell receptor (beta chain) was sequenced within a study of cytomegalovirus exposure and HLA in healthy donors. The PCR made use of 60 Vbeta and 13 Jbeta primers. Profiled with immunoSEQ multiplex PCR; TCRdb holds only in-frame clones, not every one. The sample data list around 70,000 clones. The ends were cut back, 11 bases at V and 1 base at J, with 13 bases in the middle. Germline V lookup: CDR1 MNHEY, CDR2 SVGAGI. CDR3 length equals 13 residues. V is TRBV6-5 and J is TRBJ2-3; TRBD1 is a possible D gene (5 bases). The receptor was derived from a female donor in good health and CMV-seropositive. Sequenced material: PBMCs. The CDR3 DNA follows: TGTGCCCCCATCTCAGGGTGCACAGATACGCAGTATTTT. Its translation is CAPISGCTDTQYF.